The 11 T cell receptor beta chains listed next were all sequenced from one sample in a study of blood T cell repertoires in COVID-19 (TCRdb year 2020). The method behind the library was the immunoSEQ multiplex PCR assay. Here the immuneACCESS table is served through TCRdb, limited to in-frame sequences with V and J called. Missing clones are a known gap in these copies; in checked studies unresolved V genes cover under half, and the rest lacks a known reason. The sample table shows fewer than 250,000 clones, and about four fifths are seen once. The ten largest clonotypes hold 2% to 3% of the sample. Sequencing was performed on peripheral blood. The receptor set was obtained from a woman aged 40 to 50 with active or convalescent COVID-19.

V and J are TRBV18 and TRBJ1-1; D is unclear. The CDR3 consists of 15 residues. Germline values: CDR1 KGHSH, CDR2 LQKENI. Trimming stripped 2 bases from V and 1 base from J, with 11 bases between. The CDR3 spells CASSPSAGQNTEAFF. The CDR3 bases are TGTGCCAGCTCACCATCCGCAGGTCAGAACACTGAAGCTTTCTTT.

This clone was seen just once. The gene calls are TRBV28 and TRBJ1-4; possible D gene TRBD1, 5 bases. Germline V CDR1 and CDR2: MDHEN, SYDVKM. This CDR3 has 11 amino acids. Deletions cut 7 bases from V and 8 bases from J, with 8 bases between. DNA for the CDR3: TGTGCCAGCACGAGGACAGAAAAACTGTTTTTT. It yields the protein CASTRTEKLFF.

This chain joins TRBV12-5 and TRBJ1-6; D possibly corresponds to TRBD1 (5 bases). Germline CDR1 LGHNT, CDR2 FRNRAP. There are 15 residues in the CDR3. V lost 0 bases to trimming and J lost 5 bases, with 8 bases between them. CDR3 sequence: CASGLVQGDNSPLHF. The CDR3 nucleotides are TGTGCTAGTGGTTTGGTACAAGGGGATAATTCACCCCTCCACTTT.

V usage is TRBV7-2 and J usage is TRBJ2-1; D is uncertain. This CDR3 has 15 amino acids. V gave up 5 bases and J gave up 0 bases, with 11 bases separating them. Germline V gene sequence: CDR1 SGHTA, CDR2 FQGNSA. This chain's CDR3 is CASSQWASSYNEQFF. In DNA form, the CDR3 reads TGTGCCAGCAGCCAATGGGCCAGCTCCTACAATGAGCAGTTCTTC.

The table lists this clone with a few counts. V gene TRBV28 combines with J gene TRBJ1-3; a possible D gene is TRBD1 (5 bases). The CDR3 is 16 residues long. Germline lookup yields CDR1 MDHEN and CDR2 SYDVKM. V lost 7 bases and J lost 0, with 16 bases in between. The CDR3, as DNA: TGTGCCAGCACCAATTCGGGACTCAACTCTGGAAACACCATATATTTT. Translated, it gives CASTNSGLNSGNTIYF.

The V call is TRBV29-1, the J call TRBJ1-3; unclear D gene. Trimming removed 3 bases from V and 2 bases from J, with 11 bases in between. The CDR3 sequence is 14 residues long. CDR1 SQVTM and CDR2 ANQGSEA come from the germline V gene. The chain's CDR3 is CSVDSSGTGNTIYF. The CDR3 bases are TGCAGCGTTGACTCGTCGGGGACTGGAAACACCATATATTTT.

This clone was detected a few times. The chain combines TRBV6-5 with TRBJ1-2; 7 positions match TRBD1. Germline V gene sequence: CDR1 MNHEY, CDR2 SVGAGI. The CDR3 has 13 amino acids. Trimming removed 5 bases from V and 4 bases from J; junction bases left unmatched: 4. CDR3 sequence (DNA): TGTGCCAGCAGTAGGGGACAGCTCTATGGCTACACCTTC. Its translation: CASSRGQLYGYTF.

DNA of the CDR3: TGTGCCAGCAGCTTGGGGGACACCGGCTACGAGCAGTACTTC. Its translation is CASSLGDTGYEQYF. The rearrangement uses TRBV5-8 and TRBJ2-7, with D possibly matching TRBD1 (6 bases). Looked up from germline, CDR1 is SGHTS and CDR2 is YDEGEE. The CDR3 sequence is 14 residues long. Trimming removed 0 bases at V and 3 bases at J, with 10 bases between. Supplemented by reference TRBV5-8 and TRBJ2-7, the full variable domain reads EAGVTQSPTHLIKTRGQQATLRCSPISGHTSVYWYQQALGLGLQFLLWYDEGEERNRGNFPPRFSGRQFPNYSSELNVNALELEDSALYLCASSLGDTGYEQYFGPGTRLTVT.

The chain recombines TRBV7-2 with TRBJ1-3; TRBD1 matches 8 bases. The CDR3 sequence is 15 residues long. The V gene end was trimmed by 1 base and the J gene end by 4 bases; junction bases not matched to a gene: 3. The germline V gene has CDR1 SGHTA and CDR2 FQGNSA. CDR3 sequence reads: CASSLGGQGGNTIYF. In nucleotides, the CDR3 is TGTGCCAGCAGCTTAGGTGGACAGGGAGGAAACACCATATATTTT. The variable domain in full, completed from reference TRBV7-2 and TRBJ1-3, reads GAGVSQSPSNKVTEKGKDVELRCDPISGHTALYWYRQSLGQGLEFLIYFQGNSAPDKSGLPSDRFSAERTGGSVSTLTIQRTQQEDSAVYLCASSLGGQGGNTIYFGEGSWLTVV.

V gene TRBV10-2 combines with J gene TRBJ1-6; D is unclear. V was pared by 4 bases and J by 11 bases, with 12 bases between. The CDR3 is 13 amino acids. CDR1 WSHSY and CDR2 SAAADI come from the germline V gene. The CDR3 loop is CASSALARTPLHF. In DNA, the CDR3 is TGCGCCAGCAGTGCCCTAGCGCGGACACCCCTCCACTTT.

The gene calls are TRBV5-1 and TRBJ1-1; D is possibly TRBD1 (6 bases). The germline V gene has CDR1 SGHRS and CDR2 YFSETQ. Deletions cut 0 bases from V and 4 bases from J, with 13 bases between. The CDR3 sequence is 15 residues long. As DNA, the CDR3 is TGCGCCAGCAGCTTGGCCCACAGGGCTGGCACTGAAGCTTTCTTT. Translated: CASSLAHRAGTEAFF.